This passage covers 27 T cell receptor beta chains from one sample sequenced in a study of response to subunit inactivated influenza vaccine. TCRdb re-called the RT-PCR reads with MiXCR, one entry per CDR3 protein. The sample has 600,000 to 700,000 distinct CDR3 sequences, less than 15% seen once. The material sequenced was PBMCs from blood, taken around 14 days before vaccination. The receptors stem from a man over 45 who received an inactivated influenza vaccine.

The genes are TRBV19 and TRBJ2-2, with a possible D match to TRBD2 (5 bases). Trimming pared 6 bases from V and 5 bases from J, leaving 13 bases between. CDR3 length equals 14 residues. The germline V gene encodes CDR1 LNHDA and CDR2 SQIVND (reference sequence). The CDR3 spells CASRVTRRTGELFF. CDR3 DNA sequence: TGTGCCAGTAGGGTGACACGGAGGACCGGGGAGCTGTTTTTT. Full variable domain (outside the CDR3, taken from reference TRBV19 and TRBJ2-2): DGGITQSPKYLFRKEGQNVTLSCEQNLNHDAMYWYRQDPGQGLRLIYYSQIVNDFQKGDIAEGYSVSREKKESFPLTVTSAQKNPTAFYLCASRVTRRTGELFFGEGSRLTVL.

V and J are TRBV6-5 and TRBJ2-5, with D perhaps assigned TRBD1 or TRBD2 (5 bases each). V dropped 0 bases and J dropped 4 bases, with 12 bases sitting between them. This CDR3 contains 15 residues. Germline V gene lookup returns CDR1 MNHEY and CDR2 SVGAGI. Here the CDR3 DNA reads TGTGCCAGCAGTTACTCGAGTGGGACGGGAGAGACCCAGTACTTC. This gives the protein CASSYSSGTGETQYF.

The chain employs TRBV28 and TRBJ2-5, with a possible D match to TRBD1 (6 bases). CDR1 and CDR2 from the germline V gene are MDHEN and SYDVKM. V shed 3 bases and J shed 2 bases, with 13 bases lying between them. CDR3 length equals 15 residues. The CDR3 DNA reads TGTGCCAGCAGTTTGCCCACAGGGCGGCAAGAGACCCAGTACTTC. It translates to CASSLPTGRQETQYF.

This clonotype was picked up one time. The junction and the germline gene differ at one end; a read error may be behind it. The V and J genes are TRBV20-1 and TRBJ2-1; 9 positions match TRBD2. The CDR3 spans 15 residues. In germline, CDR1 is DFQATT, CDR2 SNEGSKA (reference sequence). This CDR3 is CSARDLSGGWNVQFF. The CDR3 DNA reads as TGCAGTGCTAGAGATCTGAGCGGGGGGTGGAATGTGCAGTTCTTC.

The chain employs TRBV7-8 and TRBJ2-3; 7 bases line up with TRBD2. Germline CDR1 reads SGHVS; CDR2 reads FQNEAQ. The CDR3 loop spans 15 amino acids. V was clipped by 4 bases and J by 1 base; unmatched bases: 5. The CDR3 DNA is TGTGCCAGCAGCTCCCAGCGGGACCGCACAGATACGCAGTATTTT. Amino acids: CASSSQRDRTDTQYF. Using reference TRBV7-8 and TRBJ2-3 for the parts outside the CDR3, the full variable domain is GAGVSQSPRYKVAKRGQDVALRCDPISGHVSLFWYQQALGQGPEFLTYFQNEAQLDKSGLPSDRFFAERPEGSVSTLKIQRTQQEDSAVYLCASSSQRDRTDTQYFGPGTRLTVL.

In its sample, this clonotype was seen a few times. The rearrangement joins TRBV30 to TRBJ2-7; D may correspond to TRBD1 or TRBD2 (5 bases each). From germline, CDR1 is GTSNPN and CDR2 SVGIG (reference sequence). The CDR3 is 14 residues long. Trimming stripped 6 bases from V and 0 bases from J, with 15 bases between. In DNA form, the CDR3 reads TGTGCCTGCCCTTCACCAGGGAGCTCCTACGAGCAGTACTTC. Amino acid sequence: CACPSPGSSYEQYF.

This chain joins TRBV5-1 and TRBJ2-1, with 11 bases that match TRBD2. Germline V gene lookup returns CDR1 SGHRS and CDR2 YFSETQ. The CDR3 totals 16 residues. V gave up 2 bases and J gave up 9 bases; unmatched junction bases: 10. This chain's CDR3 is CASSLDIAGGPLEQFF. The CDR3 nucleotides are TGCGCCAGCAGCTTAGACATAGCGGGAGGGCCGCTTGAGCAGTTCTTC.

V and J are TRBV6-1 and TRBJ2-3, with 7 positions matching TRBD2. This CDR3 contains 15 residues. The germline CDR1 and CDR2 sequences are MNHNS and SASEGT. J was trimmed by 3 bases and V by 6 bases; bases with no gene match: 9. The CDR3, as DNA: TGTGCCAGCAGCTTCAGCGGGAAGGGGACAGATACGCAGTATTTT. This encodes CASSFSGKGTDTQYF.

This chain links TRBV12-3 or TRBV12-4 with TRBJ1-5, with no clear D. This CDR3 comprises 13 residues. Trimming removed 3 bases at V and 6 bases at J, with 9 bases between. The CDR3: CASSFAPGQPQHF. The DNA for the CDR3 is TGTGCCAGCAGTTTTGCCCCAGGTCAGCCCCAGCATTTT.

This clonotype was seen more than once but under ten times. This chain uses TRBV5-1 with TRBJ1-1; D might be TRBD1 (6 bases). With 4 bases removed from V and 1 base from J, the gap between germline ends came to 14 bases. CDR1 is SGHRS, CDR2 YFSETQ, per germline. The CDR3 spans 15 residues. This CDR3 is CASSGTGISNTEAFF. The CDR3 coding sequence is TGCGCCAGCAGCGGCACAGGGATTTCGAACACTGAAGCTTTCTTT. The entire variable domain, with the rest obtained from reference TRBV5-1 and TRBJ1-1, is as follows: KAGVTQTPRYLIKTRGQQVTLSCSPISGHRSVSWYQQTPGQGLQFLFEYFSETQRNKGNFPGRFSGRQFSNSRSEMNVSTLELGDSALYLCASSGTGISNTEAFFGQGTRLTVV.

The chain joins TRBV23-1 to TRBJ1-1; possible D gene TRBD1, 6 bases. TRBV23-1 is recorded as an ORF, its role being uncertain. The CDR3 is 16 amino acids. V was cut by 2 bases and J by 0 bases, with 13 bases left in between. The CDR3 nucleotides read TGCGCCAGCAGTCAAACCCGGGACAACATGAACACTGAAGCTTTCTTT. Its protein product is CASSQTRDNMNTEAFF.

The CDR3: CTGMGQTSTDTQYF. The CDR3 nucleotides read TGCACCGGAATGGGACAGACTAGCACAGATACGCAGTATTTT. This chain connects TRBV29-1 to TRBJ2-3; 7 bases map to TRBD1. There are 14 residues in the CDR3. In germline, CDR1 is SQVTM, CDR2 ANQGSEA.

There are a few counts of this clonotype. The CDR3 loop is CASSLVSGDPYNEQFF. CDR3 sequence (DNA): TGTGCCAGCAGTTTAGTCAGCGGAGATCCCTACAATGAGCAGTTCTTC. The chain combines TRBV27 with TRBJ2-1; a weak D match, TRBD2 (5 bases). V gave up 2 bases and J gave up 2 bases, with 13 bases separating them. Germline-derived CDR1 and CDR2 are MNHEY and SMNVEV (reference sequence). This CDR3 is 16 amino acids long.

This clonotype has only a few counts. The chain couples TRBV20-1 to TRBJ2-3; D remains unclear. Germline assignment: CDR1 DFQATT and CDR2 SNEGSKA (reference sequence). This CDR3 spans 16 amino acids. V dropped 5 bases and J dropped 0 bases, with 18 bases sitting between them. CDR3 protein: CSAEKRSHLSTDTQYF. CDR3 nucleotide sequence: TGCAGTGCTGAAAAACGGAGTCACCTTAGCACAGATACGCAGTATTTT.

The J gene is TRBJ2-3, the V gene TRBV19; perhaps TRBD2 as D (5 bases). Trimming removed 3 bases from V and 5 bases from J, with 12 bases in between. The CDR3 has 14 amino acids. Germline V lookup: CDR1 LNHDA, CDR2 SQIVND (reference sequence). CDR3 bases: TGTGCCAGTAGTATCGGAAGGGCGGGAGATACGCAGTATTTT. Its protein is CASSIGRAGDTQYF.

J is TRBJ2-1 and V is TRBV4-1, with 12 bases matching TRBD2. The CDR3 has 16 amino acids. Germline lookup yields CDR1 MGHRA and CDR2 YSYEKL. V was pared by 0 bases and J by 12 bases, with 9 bases of the junction left unmatched. This chain's CDR3 is CASSQDLASGRVGQFF. Here the CDR3 DNA reads TGCGCCAGCAGCCAAGATCTTGCTAGCGGGAGGGTCGGGCAGTTCTTC.

The sample holds many counts of this clonotype. The chain links TRBV29-1 to TRBJ1-4, with 10 bases fitting TRBD1. This CDR3 comprises 13 residues. V trimming: 6 bases; J trimming: 11 bases; junction bases outside the gene matches: 9. CDR1 and CDR2 from the germline V gene are SQVTM and ANQGSEA. CDR3 sequence: CSVSGQGERKLFF. The CDR3 nucleotides read TGCAGCGTATCCGGACAGGGGGAACGGAAACTGTTTTTT.

This clonotype was counted a few times. V usage is TRBV4-3 and J usage is TRBJ2-7; D is ambiguous. This CDR3 region has 13 residues. Germline values: CDR1 LGHNA, CDR2 YSLEER. The V gene lost 0 bases and the J gene lost 3 bases, with 6 bases spanning the gap. The CDR3 region has the DNA TGCGCCAGCAGCCAAGATTACGGCTACGAGCAGTACTTC. It encodes CASSQDYGYEQYF.

CDR3 nucleotide sequence: TGTGCCAGCAGCCCCCTCCTAGCGGAACTATACTACGAGCAGTACTTC. This encodes CASSPLLAELYYEQYF. V usage is TRBV14 and J usage is TRBJ2-7; 7 bases fit TRBD2. The V and J ends lost 4 bases and 3 bases, in that order; junction bases with no gene match: 12. The CDR3 consists of 16 residues. Germline assignment: CDR1 SGHDN and CDR2 FVKESK.

This clonotype was picked up many times. The chain recombines TRBV28 with TRBJ2-1; 8 nucleotides match TRBD2. The V and J ends lost 3 bases and 0 bases, in that order; junction bases with no gene match: 4. CDR3 length equals 16 residues. CDR1 MDHEN and CDR2 SYDVKM come from the germline V gene. CDR3: CASSFSGVSSYNEQFF. CDR3 sequence (DNA): TGTGCCAGCAGTTTTAGCGGGGTTAGCTCCTACAATGAGCAGTTCTTC.

There are a few counts of this clonotype. This sequence joins TRBV7-9 and TRBJ2-7; the D gene is possibly TRBD1 (6 bases). Germline CDR1 is SEHNR and CDR2 is FQNEAQ (reference sequence). The CDR3 length is 14 residues. V lost 5 bases, J lost 2 bases, and 13 bases lay in between. This CDR3 is CASSSTGTPYEQYF. CDR3 sequence (DNA): TGTGCCAGCAGCAGTACCGGGACACCCTACGAGCAGTACTTC.

This clonotype showed up just a few times. V usage is TRBV5-1 and J usage is TRBJ2-2; no clear D. Per the germline V gene, CDR1 is SGHRS and CDR2 is YFSETQ. The CDR3 is made up of 15 amino acids. With 0 bases removed from V and 0 bases from J, the gap between germline ends came to 6 bases. CDR3 residues: CASSLDSANTGELFF. The CDR3 nucleotides read TGCGCCAGCAGCTTGGACAGCGCGAACACCGGGGAGCTGTTTTTT.

The chain has TRBV29-1 and TRBJ2-2; D remains unclear. Germline loops: CDR1 SQVTM, CDR2 ANQGSEA. V was shortened by 4 bases and J by 0 bases, with 12 bases between the two germline ends. This CDR3 has 15 amino acids. CDR3 nucleotides: TGCAGCGTTGGAATAAACGGCGCGAACACCGGGGAGCTGTTTTTT. It encodes CSVGINGANTGELFF.

The gene calls are TRBV19 and TRBJ1-5; the match to TRBD1 covers 7 bases. Per the germline V gene, CDR1 is LNHDA and CDR2 is SQIVND (reference sequence). V shed 6 bases, J shed 4 bases, and the junction held 9 bases outside the gene matches. This CDR3 is built from 15 residues. CDR3 loop: CASSTTGWSNQPQHF. The CDR3 nucleotides read TGTGCCAGTAGCACGACAGGGTGGAGTAATCAGCCCCAGCATTTT.

In this sample, this clonotype turned up a few times. V usage is TRBV5-1 and J usage is TRBJ2-2; perhaps TRBD1 as D (7 bases). There are 15 residues in the CDR3. V gave up 0 bases and J gave up 8 bases, with 14 bases separating them. Germline-derived CDR1 and CDR2 are SGHRS and YFSETQ. In DNA form, the CDR3 reads TGCGCCAGCAGCTTGGCACCGACAGGGACTGGGGAGCTGTTTTTT. Translated, it gives CASSLAPTGTGELFF.

In this sample, this clonotype turned up a few times. In DNA form, the CDR3 reads TGTGCCAGCAGAAAACTAGGGGCGAGCTCCTACAATGAGCAGTTCTTC. It encodes CASRKLGASSYNEQFF. V usage is TRBV6-1 and J usage is TRBJ2-1; D is perhaps TRBD1 or TRBD2 (5 bases each). The CDR3 runs to 16 residues. CDR1 is MNHNS, CDR2 SASEGT, per germline. The V end was cut by 6 bases, the J end by 0 bases, with 15 bases between.

For the CDR3, the DNA is TGTGCCAGCAGCTTAAAGCCGGGCTTGGACTATGGCTACACCTTC. Residues: CASSLKPGLDYGYTF. The chain combines TRBV7-2 with TRBJ1-2; no reliable D call. V was cut by 2 bases and J by 3 bases, with 13 bases left in between. The germline CDR1 and CDR2 sequences are SGHTA and FQGNSA. This CDR3 contains 15 residues.